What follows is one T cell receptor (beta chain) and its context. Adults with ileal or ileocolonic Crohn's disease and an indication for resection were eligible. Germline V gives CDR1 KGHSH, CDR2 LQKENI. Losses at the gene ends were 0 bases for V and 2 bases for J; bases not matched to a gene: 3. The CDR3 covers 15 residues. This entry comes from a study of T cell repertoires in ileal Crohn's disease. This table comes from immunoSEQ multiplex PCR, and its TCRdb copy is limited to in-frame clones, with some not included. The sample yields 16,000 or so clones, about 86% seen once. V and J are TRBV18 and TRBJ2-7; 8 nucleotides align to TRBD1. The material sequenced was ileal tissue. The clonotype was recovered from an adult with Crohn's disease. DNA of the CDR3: TGTGCCAGCTCACCACCGGCACAGGGGGCCTACGAGCAGTACTTC. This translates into CASSPPAQGAYEQYF.